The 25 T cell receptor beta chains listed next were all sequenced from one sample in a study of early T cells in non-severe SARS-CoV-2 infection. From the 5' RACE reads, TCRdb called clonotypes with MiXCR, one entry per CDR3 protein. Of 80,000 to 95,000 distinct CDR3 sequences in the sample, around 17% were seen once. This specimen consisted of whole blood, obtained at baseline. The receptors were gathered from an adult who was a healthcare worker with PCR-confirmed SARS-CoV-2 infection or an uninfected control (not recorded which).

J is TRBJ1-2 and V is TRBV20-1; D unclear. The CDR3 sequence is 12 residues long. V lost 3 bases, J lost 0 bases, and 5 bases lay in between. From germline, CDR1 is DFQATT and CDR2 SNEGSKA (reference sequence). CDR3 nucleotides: TGCAGTGCTAGGTCTTCTAACTATGGCTACACCTTC. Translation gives CSARSSNYGYTF.

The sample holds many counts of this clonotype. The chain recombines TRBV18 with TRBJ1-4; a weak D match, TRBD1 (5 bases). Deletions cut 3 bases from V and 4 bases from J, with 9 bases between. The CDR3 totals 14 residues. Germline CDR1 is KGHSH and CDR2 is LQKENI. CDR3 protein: CASSPDSDNEKLFF. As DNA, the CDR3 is TGTGCCAGCTCACCCGACAGCGATAATGAAAAACTGTTTTTT.

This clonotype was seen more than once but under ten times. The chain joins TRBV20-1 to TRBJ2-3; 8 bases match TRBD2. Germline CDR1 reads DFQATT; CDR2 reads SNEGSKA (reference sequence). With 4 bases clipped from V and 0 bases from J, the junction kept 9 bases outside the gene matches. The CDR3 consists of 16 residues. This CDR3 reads CSANGAPSGSTDTQYF. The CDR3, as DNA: TGCAGTGCTAATGGGGCACCTAGCGGGAGCACAGATACGCAGTATTTT.

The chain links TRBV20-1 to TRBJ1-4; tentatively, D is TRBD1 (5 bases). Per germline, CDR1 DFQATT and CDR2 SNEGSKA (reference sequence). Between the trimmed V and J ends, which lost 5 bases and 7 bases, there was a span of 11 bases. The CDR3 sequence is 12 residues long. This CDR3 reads CSAHQGGEKLFF. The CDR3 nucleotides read TGCAGTGCTCATCAGGGTGGTGAAAAACTGTTTTTT.

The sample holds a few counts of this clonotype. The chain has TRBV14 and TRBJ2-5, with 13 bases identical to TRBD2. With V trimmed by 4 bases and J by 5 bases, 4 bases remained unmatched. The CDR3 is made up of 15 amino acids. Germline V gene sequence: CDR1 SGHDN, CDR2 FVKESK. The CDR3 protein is CASSPGLAGAETQYF. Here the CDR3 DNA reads TGTGCCAGCAGCCCCGGACTAGCGGGAGCCGAGACCCAGTACTTC.

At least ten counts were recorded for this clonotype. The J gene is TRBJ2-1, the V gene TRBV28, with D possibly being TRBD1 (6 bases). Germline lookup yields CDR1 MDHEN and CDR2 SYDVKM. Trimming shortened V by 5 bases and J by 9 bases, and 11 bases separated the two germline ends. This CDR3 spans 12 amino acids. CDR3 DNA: TGTGCCAGCAGTCGCAGGGGCTTTGAGCAGTTCTTC. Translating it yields CASSRRGFEQFF.

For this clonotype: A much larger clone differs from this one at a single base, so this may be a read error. CDR3 DNA sequence: TGTGCCAGCAGCGGCGTCCACGATGAGCAGTTCTTC. Translated, it gives CASSGVHDEQFF. This chain connects TRBV9 to TRBJ2-1, with D unresolved. The ends were cut back, 3 bases at V and 8 bases at J, with 9 bases in the middle. This CDR3 contains 12 residues. CDR1 and CDR2 (germline): SGDLS, YYNGEE.

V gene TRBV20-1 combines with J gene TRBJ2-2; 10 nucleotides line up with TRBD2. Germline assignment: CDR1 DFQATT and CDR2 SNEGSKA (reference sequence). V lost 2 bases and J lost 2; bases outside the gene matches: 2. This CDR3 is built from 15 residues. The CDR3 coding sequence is TGCAGTGCTAGACTAGCGGGAGAAAACACCGGGGAGCTGTTTTTT. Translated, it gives CSARLAGENTGELFF.

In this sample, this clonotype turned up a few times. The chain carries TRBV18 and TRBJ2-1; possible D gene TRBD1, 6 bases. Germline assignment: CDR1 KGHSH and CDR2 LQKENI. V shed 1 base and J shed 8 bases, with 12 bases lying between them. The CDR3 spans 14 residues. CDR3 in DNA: TGTGCCAGCTCACCACAGGGGGTCTCGTATGAGCAGTTCTTC. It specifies CASSPQGVSYEQFF.

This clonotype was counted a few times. The CDR3 loop reads CASSFDRLAHYNEQFF. Written as DNA, the CDR3 is TGTGCCAGCAGTTTCGACCGACTAGCGCACTACAATGAGCAGTTCTTC. The chain combines TRBV12-3 or TRBV12-4 with TRBJ2-1; 8 bases line up with TRBD2. J was trimmed by 3 bases and V by 3 bases; bases with no gene match: 7. The CDR3 consists of 16 residues.

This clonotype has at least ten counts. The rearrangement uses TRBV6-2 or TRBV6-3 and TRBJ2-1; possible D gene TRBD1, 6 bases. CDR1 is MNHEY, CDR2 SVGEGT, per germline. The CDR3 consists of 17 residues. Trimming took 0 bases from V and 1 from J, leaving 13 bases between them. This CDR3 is CASSYSKNRVSYNEQFF. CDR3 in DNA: TGTGCCAGCAGTTACTCGAAAAACAGGGTATCCTACAATGAGCAGTTCTTC.

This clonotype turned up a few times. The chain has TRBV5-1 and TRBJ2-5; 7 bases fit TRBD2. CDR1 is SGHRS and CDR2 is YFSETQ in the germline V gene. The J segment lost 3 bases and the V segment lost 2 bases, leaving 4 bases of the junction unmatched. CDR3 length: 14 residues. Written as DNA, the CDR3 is TGCGCCAGCAGCTTCGGGACTACCAAAGAGACCCAGTACTTC. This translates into CASSFGTTKETQYF.

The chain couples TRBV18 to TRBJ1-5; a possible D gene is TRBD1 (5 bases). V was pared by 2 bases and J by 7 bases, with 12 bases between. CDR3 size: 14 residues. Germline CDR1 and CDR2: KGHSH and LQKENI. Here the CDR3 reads CASSPEGASQPQHF. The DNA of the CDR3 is TGTGCCAGCTCACCAGAAGGGGCCAGCCAGCCCCAGCATTTT.

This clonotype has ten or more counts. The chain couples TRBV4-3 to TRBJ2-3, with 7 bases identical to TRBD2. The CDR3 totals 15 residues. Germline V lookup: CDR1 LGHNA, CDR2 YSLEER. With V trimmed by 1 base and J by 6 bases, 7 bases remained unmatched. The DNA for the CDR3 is TGCGCCAGCAGCCAAGTGTGGACTAGTTCCGATACGCAGTATTTT. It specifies CASSQVWTSSDTQYF.

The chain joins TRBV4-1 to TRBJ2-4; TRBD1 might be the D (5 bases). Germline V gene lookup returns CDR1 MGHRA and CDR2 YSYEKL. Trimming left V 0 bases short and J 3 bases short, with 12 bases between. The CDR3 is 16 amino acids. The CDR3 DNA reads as TGCGCCAGCAGCCAAGAAAGGGGTGTGGGCAAAAACATTCAGTACTTC. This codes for CASSQERGVGKNIQYF.

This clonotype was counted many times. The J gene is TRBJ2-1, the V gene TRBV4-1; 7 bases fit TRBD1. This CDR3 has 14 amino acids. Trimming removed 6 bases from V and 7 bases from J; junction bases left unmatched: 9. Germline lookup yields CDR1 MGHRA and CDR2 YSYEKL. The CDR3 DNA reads TGCGCCAGCAGAGACCTAGGGGGCCGGAATGAGCAGTTCTTC. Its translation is CASRDLGGRNEQFF.

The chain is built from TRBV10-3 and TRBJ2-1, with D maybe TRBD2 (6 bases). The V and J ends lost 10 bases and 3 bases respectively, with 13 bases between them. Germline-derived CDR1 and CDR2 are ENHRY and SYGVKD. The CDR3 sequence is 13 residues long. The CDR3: CATGEPSYNEQFF. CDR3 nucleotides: TGTGCCACGGGGGAGCCGAGCTACAATGAGCAGTTCTTC.

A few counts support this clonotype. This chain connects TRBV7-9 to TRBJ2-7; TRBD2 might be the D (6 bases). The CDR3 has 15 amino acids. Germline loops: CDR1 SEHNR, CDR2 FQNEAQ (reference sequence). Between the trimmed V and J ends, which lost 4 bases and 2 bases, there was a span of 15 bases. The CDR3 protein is CASSSPSGLAYEQYF. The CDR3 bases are TGTGCCAGCAGCTCCCCAAGCGGGCTGGCCTACGAGCAGTACTTC.

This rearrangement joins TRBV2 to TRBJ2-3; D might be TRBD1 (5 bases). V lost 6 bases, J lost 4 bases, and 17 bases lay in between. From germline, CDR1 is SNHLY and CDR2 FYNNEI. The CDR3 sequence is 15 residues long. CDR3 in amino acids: CASRAGGARADTQYF. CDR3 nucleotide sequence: TGTGCCAGCAGGGCTGGTGGGGCGCGCGCAGATACGCAGTATTTT.

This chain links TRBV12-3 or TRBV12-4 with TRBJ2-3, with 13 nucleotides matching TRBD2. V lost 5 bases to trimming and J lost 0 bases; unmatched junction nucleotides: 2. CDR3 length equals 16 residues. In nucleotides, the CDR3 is TGTGCCAGCAGTGGGACTAGCGGGATGAGCACAGATACGCAGTATTTT. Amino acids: CASSGTSGMSTDTQYF.

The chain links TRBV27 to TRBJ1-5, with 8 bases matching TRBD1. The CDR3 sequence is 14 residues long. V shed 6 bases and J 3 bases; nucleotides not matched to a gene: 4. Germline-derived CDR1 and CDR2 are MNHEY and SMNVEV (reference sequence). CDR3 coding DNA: TGTGCCAGCAGGAGACAGGGGCTCAATCAGCCCCAGCATTTT. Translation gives CASRRQGLNQPQHF.

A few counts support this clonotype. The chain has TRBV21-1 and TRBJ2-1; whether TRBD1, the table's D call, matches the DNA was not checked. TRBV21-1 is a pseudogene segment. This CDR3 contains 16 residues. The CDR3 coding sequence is TGTGCCAGCAGCAAAGCGCCAGGCCTAGGGGTACATGAGCAGTTCTTC. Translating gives CASSKAPGLGVHEQFF.

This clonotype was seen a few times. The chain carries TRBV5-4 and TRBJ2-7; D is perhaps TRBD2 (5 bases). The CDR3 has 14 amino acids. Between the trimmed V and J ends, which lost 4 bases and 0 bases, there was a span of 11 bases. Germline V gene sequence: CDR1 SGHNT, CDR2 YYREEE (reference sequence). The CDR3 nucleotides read TGTGCCAGCAGCAGGACTCCTAGCTCCTACGAGCAGTACTTC. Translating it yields CASSRTPSSYEQYF.

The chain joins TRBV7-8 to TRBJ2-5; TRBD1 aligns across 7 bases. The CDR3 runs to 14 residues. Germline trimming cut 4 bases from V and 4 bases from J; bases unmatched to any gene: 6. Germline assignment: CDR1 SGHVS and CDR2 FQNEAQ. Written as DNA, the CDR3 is TGTGCCAGCAGCTCACAGACAGGGAGAGAGACCCAGTACTTC. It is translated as CASSSQTGRETQYF.

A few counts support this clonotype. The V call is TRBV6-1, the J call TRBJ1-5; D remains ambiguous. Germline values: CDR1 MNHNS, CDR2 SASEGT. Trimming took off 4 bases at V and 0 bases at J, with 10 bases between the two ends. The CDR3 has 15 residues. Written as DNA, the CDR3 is TGTGCCAGCAGTGGCCAGGACGGTAGCAATCAGCCCCAGCATTTT. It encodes CASSGQDGSNQPQHF.